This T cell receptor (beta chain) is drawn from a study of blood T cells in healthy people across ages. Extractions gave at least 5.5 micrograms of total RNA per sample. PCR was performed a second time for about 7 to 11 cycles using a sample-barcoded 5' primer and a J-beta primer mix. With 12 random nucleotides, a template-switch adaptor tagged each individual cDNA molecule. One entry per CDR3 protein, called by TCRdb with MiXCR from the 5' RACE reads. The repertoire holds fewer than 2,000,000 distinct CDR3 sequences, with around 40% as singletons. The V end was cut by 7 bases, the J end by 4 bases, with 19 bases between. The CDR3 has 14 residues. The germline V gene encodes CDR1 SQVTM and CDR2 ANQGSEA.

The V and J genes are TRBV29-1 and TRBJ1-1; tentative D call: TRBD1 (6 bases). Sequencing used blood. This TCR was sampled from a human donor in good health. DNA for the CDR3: TGCAGCGCCATACCTCAGGGGCTAGGCACTGAAGCTTTCTTT. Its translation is CSAIPQGLGTEAFF.